One and the same sample provided the 32 T cell receptor beta chains below, sequenced in a study of CD8+ T cells in alopecia areata. The sample's treatment: oral pan-JAK inhibitor, 5-10 mg twice daily. Following extraction, RNA underwent reverse transcription to cDNA, which served as the sequencing template. Here immunoSEQ multiplex PCR was the method, and the copy in TCRdb shows in-frame clones only, minus some. The data contain 110,000 or so clones, roughly 50% of them singletons. Sample: CD8+ T cells sorted from blood, taken at week 4, from a patient treated with tofacitinib. The receptors derive from a human donor with alopecia areata.

The J gene is TRBJ2-7, the V gene TRBV30, with D possibly matching TRBD1 (6 bases). V dropped 1 base and J dropped 4 bases, with 8 bases sitting between them. This CDR3 has 12 amino acids. The germline V gene has CDR1 GTSNPN and CDR2 SVGIG (reference sequence). CDR3 in amino acids: CAWSAGVYEQYF. The CDR3, as DNA: TGTGCCTGGAGTGCAGGGGTTTACGAGCAGTACTTC.

The chain joins TRBV27 to TRBJ1-2; D not certain. The V end lost 5 bases, the J end lost 5 bases, and 12 bases lay between the germline ends. This CDR3 region has 13 residues. The V gene's germline CDR1 is MNHEY and CDR2 SMNVEV (reference sequence). CDR3 nucleotide sequence: TGTGCCAGCAGTCCCTCGGGGTCTTATGGCTACACCTTC. It yields the protein CASSPSGSYGYTF.

The chain joins TRBV23-1 to TRBJ2-5; TRBD1 might be the D (6 bases). TRBV23-1 qualifies as an ORF whose function is uncertain. There are 15 residues in the CDR3. The V end lost 8 bases, the J end lost 9 bases, and 25 bases lay between the germline ends. The CDR3 loop reads CASRSYRVTDLAQYF. In DNA, the CDR3 is TGCGCCAGCCGATCCTACAGGGTCACCGATCTGGCCCAGTACTTC.

The table lists this clone with a few counts. The chain combines TRBV6-1 with TRBJ1-1; 11 nucleotides match TRBD1. Trimming removed 3 bases from V and 10 bases from J; junction bases left unmatched: 7. The CDR3 has 14 amino acids. The germline CDR1 and CDR2 sequences are MNHNS and SASEGT. CDR3 nucleotide sequence: TGTGCCAGCAGTGAGGGACAGGGGGGTACGGGAGCTTTCTTT. It encodes CASSEGQGGTGAFF.

The chain has TRBV19 and TRBJ2-2; D not certain. V was shortened by 7 bases and J by 7 bases, with 10 bases between the two germline ends. The CDR3 runs to 12 residues. The germline gives CDR1 LNHDA, CDR2 SQIVND (reference sequence). Here the CDR3 DNA reads TGTGCCAGTAATGTAGTTGGCGGGGAGCTGTTTTTT. This translates into CASNVVGGELFF.

The rearrangement joins TRBV7-2 to TRBJ2-2; D is unclear. CDR1 is SGHTA and CDR2 is FQGNSA in the germline V gene. Trimming shortened V by 1 base and J by 8 bases, and 8 bases separated the two germline ends. CDR3 length: 13 residues. CDR3 nucleotide sequence: TGTGCCAGCAGCTTAGGAGGCTTGGGGGAGCTGTTTTTT. Amino acid sequence: CASSLGGLGELFF.

The chain employs TRBV11-2 and TRBJ2-3, with D perhaps TRBD2 (6 bases). Trimming pared 4 bases from V and 6 bases from J, leaving 11 bases between. Germline CDR1 is SGHAT and CDR2 is FQNNGV. The CDR3 totals 13 residues. In DNA, the CDR3 is TGTGCCAGCAGCTCCACTAGCCCCGATACGCAGTATTTT. This sequence encodes CASSSTSPDTQYF.

This clone has only a few counts. V and J are TRBV29-1 and TRBJ2-1, with D possibly TRBD1 on 6 matching bases. The germline V gene has CDR1 SQVTM and CDR2 ANQGSEA. V was pared by 7 bases and J by 5 bases, with 18 bases between. The CDR3 contains 14 residues. The CDR3 protein is CSGGPGPTDNEQFF. CDR3 coding DNA: TGCAGCGGGGGGCCGGGGCCTACAGACAATGAGCAGTTCTTC.

This chain links TRBV11-2 with TRBJ2-2, with D tentatively TRBD1 or TRBD2 (5 bases each). The CDR3 length is 16 residues. With 3 bases removed from V and 4 bases from J, the gap between germline ends came to 15 bases. Germline V gives CDR1 SGHAT, CDR2 FQNNGV. In DNA, the CDR3 is TGTGCCAGCAGCTTGCCAAGGGGCGCGGGCACCGGGGAGCTGTTTTTT. This gives the protein CASSLPRGAGTGELFF.

This clone appeared a few times. The genes are TRBV29-1 and TRBJ2-3; the D gene is possibly TRBD2 (6 bases). Germline CDR1 is SQVTM and CDR2 is ANQGSEA. The V end lost 3 bases, the J end lost 1 base, and 11 bases lay between the germline ends. CDR3 length: 14 residues. CDR3 region: CSVDLGLRTDTQYF. CDR3 bases: TGCAGCGTTGACCTAGGACTACGCACAGATACGCAGTATTTT.

V is TRBV5-6 and J is TRBJ2-7; D is perhaps TRBD1 or TRBD2 (6 bases each). Germline V lookup: CDR1 SGHDT, CDR2 YYEEEE. The germline V and J ends were trimmed by 4 bases and 2 bases, with 19 bases remaining between them. CDR3 size: 16 residues. The CDR3 nucleotides are TGTGCCAGCAGCCTCATAGGGGGGAAAAGCCCCTACGAGCAGTACTTC. Its protein is CASSLIGGKSPYEQYF.

The sample holds a few counts of this clone. The chain employs TRBV7-6 and TRBJ2-1; either TRBD1 or TRBD2 may fit D (6 bases each). Trimming pared 5 bases from V and 6 bases from J, leaving 17 bases between. The V gene's germline CDR1 is SGHVS and CDR2 FNYEAQ. The CDR3 consists of 15 residues. Written as DNA, the CDR3 is TGTGCCAGCAGCGACCGGGGGCTCCGGCCCAATGAGCAGTTCTTC. Amino acid sequence: CASSDRGLRPNEQFF.

The chain links TRBV7-9 to TRBJ2-1; the D gene is possibly TRBD1 (5 bases). Germline CDR1 and CDR2: SEHNR and FQNEAQ (reference sequence). Deletions cut 4 bases from V and 3 bases from J, with 10 bases between. This CDR3 has 14 amino acids. Here the CDR3 DNA reads TGTGCCAGCAGCTCCCAGACAGTCTACAATGAGCAGTTCTTC. This translates into CASSSQTVYNEQFF.

This clone was seen a handful of times. The V gene is TRBV29-1, the J gene TRBJ2-2; no reliable D call. Trimming removed 3 bases from V and 8 bases from J, with 7 bases in between. CDR1 is SQVTM and CDR2 is ANQGSEA in the germline V gene. The CDR3 has 11 residues. The CDR3 loop reads CSVDKEGELFF. The CDR3 DNA is TGCAGCGTTGATAAGGAAGGGGAGCTGTTTTTT.

The rearrangement joins TRBV19 to TRBJ1-1; the D is unclear. Germline V lookup: CDR1 LNHDA, CDR2 SQIVND (reference sequence). V lost 3 bases to trimming and J lost 6 bases, with 11 bases between them. The CDR3 is made up of 13 amino acids. The CDR3 loop is CASSMGGAAEAFF. In nucleotides, the CDR3 is TGTGCCAGTAGTATGGGAGGTGCGGCTGAAGCTTTCTTT. Full variable domain (outside the CDR3, taken from reference TRBV19 and TRBJ1-1): DGGITQSPKYLFRKEGQNVTLSCEQNLNHDAMYWYRQDPGQGLRLIYYSQIVNDFQKGDIAEGYSVSREKKESFPLTVTSAQKNPTAFYLCASSMGGAAEAFFGQGTRLTVV.

This clone was seen a few times. V usage is TRBV4-1 and J usage is TRBJ2-1; D may match TRBD1 or TRBD2 (5 bases each). Germline CDR1 reads MGHRA; CDR2 reads YSYEKL. The CDR3 sequence is 12 residues long. Trimming took off 6 bases at V and 7 bases at J, with 10 bases between the two ends. Written as DNA, the CDR3 is TGCGCCAGCAGGGGGGTTGGAAATGAGCAGTTCTTC. This translates into CASRGVGNEQFF.

This rearrangement joins TRBV6-6 to TRBJ2-1, with D maybe TRBD2 (6 bases). This CDR3 region has 13 residues. Germline CDR1 and CDR2: MNHNY and SVGAGI (reference sequence). V lost 6 bases and J lost 4, with 10 bases in between. CDR3 sequence reads: CASSPGRYNEQFF. The CDR3 DNA follows: TGTGCCAGCAGCCCGGGGAGGTACAATGAGCAGTTCTTC.

V gene TRBV5-6 combines with J gene TRBJ2-3; D is uncertain. CDR3 length: 13 amino acids. The V and J ends lost 4 bases and 2 bases respectively, with 8 bases between them. Germline-derived CDR1 and CDR2 are SGHDT and YYEEEE. The CDR3 protein is CASSARYTDTQYF. DNA of the CDR3: TGTGCCAGCAGCGCCAGATACACAGATACGCAGTATTTT. Drawing the rest from reference TRBV5-6 and TRBJ2-3, the complete variable domain is DAGVTQSPTHLIKTRGQQVTLRCSPKSGHDTVSWYQQALGQGPQFIFQYYEEEERQRGNFPDRFSGHQFPNYSSELNVNALLLGDSALYLCASSARYTDTQYFGPGTRLTVL.

The genes are TRBV7-9 and TRBJ1-2; D is unclear. V was pared by 5 bases and J by 9 bases, with 19 bases between. This CDR3 is 14 amino acids long. Germline lookup yields CDR1 SEHNR and CDR2 FQNEAQ (reference sequence). DNA of the CDR3: TGTGCCAGCAGCCTTGATCTGGGTTTGATTAGCTACACCTTC. It codes for CASSLDLGLISYTF.

This clone was found a few times. The J gene is TRBJ2-7, the V gene TRBV13, with TRBD1 identical over 7 bases. There are 15 residues in the CDR3. V dropped 2 bases and J dropped 1; count of bases not matched to a gene: 5. Germline CDR1 reads PRHDT; CDR2 reads FYEKMQ (reference sequence). The CDR3 coding sequence is TGTGCCAGCAGCTTACCCACAGGGGATTCCTACGAGCAGTACTTC. This gives the protein CASSLPTGDSYEQYF.

The chain uses TRBV30 and TRBJ2-7; TRBD1 is a possible D gene (6 bases). The V end lost 5 bases, the J end lost 0 bases, and 11 bases lay between the germline ends. Germline lookup yields CDR1 GTSNPN and CDR2 SVGIG (reference sequence). The CDR3 totals 13 residues. CDR3 residues: CAWAQGSSYEQYF. The CDR3 nucleotides read TGTGCCTGGGCACAGGGATCCTCCTACGAGCAGTACTTC.

This clone was counted only a few times. The V gene is TRBV18, the J gene TRBJ2-7; D may be TRBD1 (6 bases). V lost 5 bases to trimming and J lost 7 bases, with 18 bases between them. Germline V gene data show CDR1 as KGHSH and CDR2 as LQKENI. CDR3 length equals 14 residues. CDR3 sequence (DNA): TGTGCCAGCTCATCGACTTCGACAGGTCGGGAGCAGTACTTC. It encodes CASSSTSTGREQYF.

The chain joins TRBV7-8 to TRBJ2-1; TRBD2 matches at 7 bases. The CDR3 loop spans 15 amino acids. Trimming at V came to 4 bases and at J to 3 bases, leaving 6 bases not matched to a gene. Looked up from germline, CDR1 is SGHVS and CDR2 is FQNEAQ. The CDR3 reads CASSSGGDGYNEQFF. CDR3 nucleotide sequence: TGTGCCAGCAGCTCTGGGGGGGATGGCTACAATGAGCAGTTCTTC. The full variable domain, its missing parts supplied by reference TRBV7-8 and TRBJ2-1, is GAGVSQSPRYKVAKRGQDVALRCDPISGHVSLFWYQQALGQGPEFLTYFQNEAQLDKSGLPSDRFFAERPEGSVSTLKIQRTQQEDSAVYLCASSSGGDGYNEQFFGPGTRLTVL.

V gene TRBV7-2 combines with J gene TRBJ2-5; D uncertain. Trimming pared 8 bases from V and 4 bases from J, leaving 8 bases between. The CDR3 loop spans 11 amino acids. Germline values: CDR1 SGHTA, CDR2 FQGNSA. Written as DNA, the CDR3 is TGTGCCAGCGGTAACGGAGAGACCCAGTACTTC. Residues: CASGNGETQYF.

This chain uses TRBV27 with TRBJ1-1; possible D gene TRBD1, 5 bases. V was clipped by 5 bases and J by 6 bases, with 10 bases between them. The germline CDR1 and CDR2 sequences are MNHEY and SMNVEV (reference sequence). CDR3 length equals 12 residues. CDR3 nucleotides: TGTGCCAGCAGTGGGGGTGGTCCTGAAGCTTTCTTT. Amino acid sequence: CASSGGGPEAFF.

This chain links TRBV23-1 with TRBJ1-4, with TRBD1 matching 8 bases. TRBV23-1 carries the ORF label, with uncertain function. The CDR3 has 16 residues. The CDR3 DNA reads TGCGCGAACCCGACAACTGGGGACAGGCGGGGCGAAAAACTGTTTTTT. As protein: CANPTTGDRRGEKLFF.

This clone has just a few counts. The chain has TRBV29-1 and TRBJ1-2, with 9 bases fitting TRBD1. Germline CDR1 is SQVTM and CDR2 is ANQGSEA. The trim removed 6 bases at V and 4 bases at J, leaving 9 bases unmatched. The CDR3 is made up of 14 amino acids. The CDR3 sequence is CSVYQDRGGYGYTF. Here the CDR3 DNA reads TGCAGCGTCTACCAGGACAGGGGAGGCTATGGCTACACCTTC.

The J gene is TRBJ1-1, the V gene TRBV30; possible D gene TRBD1, 5 bases. This CDR3 region has 14 residues. V lost 2 bases, J lost 1 base, and 11 bases lay in between. Per the germline V gene, CDR1 is GTSNPN and CDR2 is SVGIG (reference sequence). The CDR3 DNA sequence: TGTGCCTGGAGTCGGGACTTCAGGAACACTGAAGCTTTCTTT. Its translation is CAWSRDFRNTEAFF.

This chain links TRBV30 with TRBJ1-2; D is perhaps TRBD1 (6 bases). CDR1 GTSNPN and CDR2 SVGIG come from the germline V gene (reference sequence). The CDR3 extends over 13 amino acids. V dropped 3 bases and J dropped 8 bases, with 16 bases sitting between them. CDR3 in DNA: TGTGCCTGGAGCGCCGATACAGGGCGAGGCTACACCTTC. It encodes CAWSADTGRGYTF.

The rearrangement joins TRBV9 to TRBJ2-3, with 8 bases aligning to TRBD2. Germline CDR1 is SGDLS and CDR2 is YYNGEE. J lost 7 bases, V lost 4 bases, and 8 bases had no gene match. The CDR3 is 14 residues long. For the CDR3, the DNA is TGTGCCAGCAGCCCAGGGACTAGAGTGCATACGCAGTATTTT. Translation: CASSPGTRVHTQYF.

The chain combines TRBV25-1 with TRBJ2-3; D is tentatively TRBD1 or TRBD2 (6 bases each). Germline V lookup: CDR1 MGHDK, CDR2 SYGVNS. The length of the CDR3 is 16 residues. Trimming stripped 2 bases from V and 0 bases from J, with 12 bases between. CDR3 in amino acids: CASSEGGRLSTDTQYF. The CDR3 nucleotides are TGTGCCAGCAGTGAAGGGGGGCGGCTTAGCACAGATACGCAGTATTTT.

This clone was found a few times. The rearrangement links TRBV29-1 to TRBJ1-1; no clear D. The V end was cut by 7 bases, the J end by 4 bases, with 4 bases between. CDR1 SQVTM and CDR2 ANQGSEA come from the germline V gene. This CDR3 spans 9 amino acids. The CDR3 reads CSAATEAFF. CDR3 DNA: TGCAGCGCCGCCACTGAAGCTTTCTTT. The variable domain in full, completed from reference TRBV29-1 and TRBJ1-1, reads SAVISQKPSRDICQRGTSLTIQCQVDSQVTMMFWYRQQPGQSLTLIATANQGSEATYESGFVIDKFPISRPNLTFSTLTVSNMSPEDSSIYLCSAATEAFFGQGTRLTVV.